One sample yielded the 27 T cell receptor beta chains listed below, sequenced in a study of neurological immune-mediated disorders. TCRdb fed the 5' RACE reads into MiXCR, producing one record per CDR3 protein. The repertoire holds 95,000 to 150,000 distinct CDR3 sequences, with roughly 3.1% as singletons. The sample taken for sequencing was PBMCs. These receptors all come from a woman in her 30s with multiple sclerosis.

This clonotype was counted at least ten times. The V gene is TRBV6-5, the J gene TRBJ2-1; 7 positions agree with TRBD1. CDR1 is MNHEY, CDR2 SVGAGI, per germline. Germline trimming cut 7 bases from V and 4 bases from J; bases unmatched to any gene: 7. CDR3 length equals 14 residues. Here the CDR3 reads CASKRQGTYNEQFF. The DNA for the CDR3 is TGTGCCAGCAAACGACAGGGAACTTACAATGAGCAGTTCTTC.

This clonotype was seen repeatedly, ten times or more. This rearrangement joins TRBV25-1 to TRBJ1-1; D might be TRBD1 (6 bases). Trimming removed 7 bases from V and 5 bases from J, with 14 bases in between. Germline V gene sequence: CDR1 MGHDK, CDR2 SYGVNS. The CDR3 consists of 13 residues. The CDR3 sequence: CASKRGDKTEAFF. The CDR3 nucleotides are TGTGCCAGCAAGCGGGGGGACAAGACTGAAGCTTTCTTT. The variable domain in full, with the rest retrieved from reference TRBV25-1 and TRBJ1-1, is EADIYQTPRYLVIGTGKKITLECSQTMGHDKMYWYQQDPGMELHLIHYSYGVNSTEKGDLSSESTVSRIRTEHFPLTLESARPSHTSQYLCASKRGDKTEAFFGQGTRLTVV.

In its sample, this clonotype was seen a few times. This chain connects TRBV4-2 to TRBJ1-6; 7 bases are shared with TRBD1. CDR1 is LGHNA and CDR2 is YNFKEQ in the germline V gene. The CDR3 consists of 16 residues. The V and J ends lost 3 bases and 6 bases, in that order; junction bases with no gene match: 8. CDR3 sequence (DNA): TGTGCCAGCAGCCAGAGTTGGACAGGCTCTAATTCACCCCTCCACTTT. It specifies CASSQSWTGSNSPLHF.

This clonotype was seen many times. Here the CDR3 reads CASSRTREETQYF. The CDR3 DNA follows: TGCGCCAGCAGTCGGACCCGGGAGGAGACCCAGTACTTC. The chain combines TRBV5-1 with TRBJ2-5; TRBD2 might be the D (6 bases). From germline, CDR1 is SGHRS and CDR2 YFSETQ. There are 13 residues in the CDR3. Between the trimmed V and J ends, which lost 5 bases and 5 bases, there was a span of 13 bases.

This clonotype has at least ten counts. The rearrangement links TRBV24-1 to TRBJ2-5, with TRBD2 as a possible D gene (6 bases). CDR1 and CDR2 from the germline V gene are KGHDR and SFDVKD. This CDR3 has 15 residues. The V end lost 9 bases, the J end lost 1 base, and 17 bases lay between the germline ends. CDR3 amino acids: CATSAGTRAQETQYF. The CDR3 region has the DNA TGTGCCACCTCTGCGGGGACGAGGGCCCAAGAGACCCAGTACTTC.

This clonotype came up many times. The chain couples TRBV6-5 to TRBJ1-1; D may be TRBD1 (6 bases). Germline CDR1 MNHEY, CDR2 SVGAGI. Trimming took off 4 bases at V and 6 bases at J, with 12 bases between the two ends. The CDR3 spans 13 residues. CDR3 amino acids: CASSLGAAAEAFF. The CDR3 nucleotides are TGTGCCAGCAGTTTGGGGGCGGCGGCTGAAGCTTTCTTT.

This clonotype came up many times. CDR3 in amino acids: CSVSIRADTEAFF. CDR3 nucleotide sequence: TGCAGCGTTTCGATACGGGCGGACACTGAAGCTTTCTTT. V usage is TRBV29-1 and J usage is TRBJ1-1; D remains ambiguous. In germline, CDR1 is SQVTM, CDR2 ANQGSEA. Trimming cost V 5 bases and J 3 bases, with 13 bases left between them. The CDR3 runs to 13 residues.

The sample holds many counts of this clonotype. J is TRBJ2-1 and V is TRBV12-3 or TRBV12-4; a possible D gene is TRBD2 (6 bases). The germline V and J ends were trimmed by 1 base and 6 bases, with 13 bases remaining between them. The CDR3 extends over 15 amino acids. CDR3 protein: CASSLVAGSGNEQFF. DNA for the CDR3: TGTGCCAGCAGTTTAGTTGCGGGAAGCGGCAATGAGCAGTTCTTC.

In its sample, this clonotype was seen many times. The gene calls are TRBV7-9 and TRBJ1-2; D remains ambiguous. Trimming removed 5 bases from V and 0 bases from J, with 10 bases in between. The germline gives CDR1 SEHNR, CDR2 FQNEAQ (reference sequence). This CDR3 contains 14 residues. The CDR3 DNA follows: TGTGCCAGCAGCCCCTCTGTAGCTAACTATGGCTACACCTTC. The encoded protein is CASSPSVANYGYTF. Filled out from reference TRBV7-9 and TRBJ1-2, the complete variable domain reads DTGVSQNPRHKITKRGQNVTFRCDPISEHNRLYWYRQTLGQGPEFLTYFQNEAQLEKSRLLSDRFSAERPKGSFSTLEIQRTEQGDSAMYLCASSPSVANYGYTFGSGTRLTVV.

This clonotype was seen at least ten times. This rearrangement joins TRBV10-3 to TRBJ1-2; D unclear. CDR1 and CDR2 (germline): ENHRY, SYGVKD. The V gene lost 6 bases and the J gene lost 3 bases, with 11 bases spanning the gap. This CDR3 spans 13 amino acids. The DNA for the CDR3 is TGTGCCATCAGGGAAGAGATGTACTATGGCTACACCTTC. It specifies CAIREEMYYGYTF.

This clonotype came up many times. The CDR3 region is CASRPVSSPLHF. The CDR3 nucleotides read TGTGCCAGCAGGCCCGTTAGTTCACCCCTCCACTTT. The V and J genes are TRBV6-6 and TRBJ1-6; D unclear. Germline assignment: CDR1 MNHNY and CDR2 SVGAGI (reference sequence). V was trimmed by 6 bases and J by 9 bases, leaving 9 bases between them. This CDR3 spans 12 amino acids.

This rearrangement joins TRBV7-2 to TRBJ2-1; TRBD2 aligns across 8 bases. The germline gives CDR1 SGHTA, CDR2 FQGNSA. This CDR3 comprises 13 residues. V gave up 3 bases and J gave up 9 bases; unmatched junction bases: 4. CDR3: CASSLTSVTEQFF. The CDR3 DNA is TGTGCCAGCAGCTTGACTAGCGTCACTGAGCAGTTCTTC. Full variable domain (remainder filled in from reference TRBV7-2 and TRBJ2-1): GAGVSQSPSNKVTEKGKDVELRCDPISGHTALYWYRQSLGQGLEFLIYFQGNSAPDKSGLPSDRFSAERTGGSVSTLTIQRTQQEDSAVYLCASSLTSVTEQFFGPGTRLTVL.

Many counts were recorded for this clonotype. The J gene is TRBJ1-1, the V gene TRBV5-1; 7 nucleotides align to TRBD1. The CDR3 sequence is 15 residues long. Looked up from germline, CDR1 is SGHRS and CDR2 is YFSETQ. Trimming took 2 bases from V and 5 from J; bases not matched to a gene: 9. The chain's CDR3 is CASSLQGSGWTEAFF. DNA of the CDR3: TGCGCCAGCAGCTTACAGGGGTCCGGGTGGACTGAAGCTTTCTTT.

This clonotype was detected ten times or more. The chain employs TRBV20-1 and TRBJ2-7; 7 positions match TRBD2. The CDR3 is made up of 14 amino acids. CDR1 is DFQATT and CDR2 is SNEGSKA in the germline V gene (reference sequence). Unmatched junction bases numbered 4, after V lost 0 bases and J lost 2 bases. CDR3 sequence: CSARDERGTYEQYF. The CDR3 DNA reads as TGCAGTGCTAGAGATGAGCGGGGAACCTACGAGCAGTACTTC.

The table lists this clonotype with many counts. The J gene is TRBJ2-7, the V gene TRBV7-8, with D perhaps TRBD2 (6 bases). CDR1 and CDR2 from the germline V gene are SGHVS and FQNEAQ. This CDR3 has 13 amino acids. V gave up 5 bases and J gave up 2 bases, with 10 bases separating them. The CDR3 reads CASSAGPTYEQYF. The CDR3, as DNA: TGTGCCAGCAGCGCGGGACCCACCTACGAGCAGTACTTC.

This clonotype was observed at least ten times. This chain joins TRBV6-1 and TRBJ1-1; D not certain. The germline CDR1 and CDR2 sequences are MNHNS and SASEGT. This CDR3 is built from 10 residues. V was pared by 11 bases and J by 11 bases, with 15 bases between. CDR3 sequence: CAAAWSNAFF. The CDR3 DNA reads TGTGCCGCGGCGTGGAGCAATGCTTTCTTT.

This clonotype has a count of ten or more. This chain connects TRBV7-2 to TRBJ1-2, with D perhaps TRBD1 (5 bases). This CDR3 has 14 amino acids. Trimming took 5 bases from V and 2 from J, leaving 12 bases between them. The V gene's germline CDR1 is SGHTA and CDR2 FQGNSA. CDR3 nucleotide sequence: TGTGCCAGCAGCCGACCGGGGCAGAACTATGGCTACACCTTC. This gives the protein CASSRPGQNYGYTF.

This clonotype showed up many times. Here the CDR3 reads CASSEGRDRGNTGYTF. CDR3 DNA sequence: TGTGCCAGCAGTGAGGGCCGGGACAGGGGAAACACGGGCTACACCTTC. This chain connects TRBV2 to TRBJ1-2, with 10 bases lining up with TRBD1. CDR1 and CDR2 from the germline V gene are SNHLY and FYNNEI. The trim removed 3 bases at V and 8 bases at J, leaving 12 bases unmatched. The CDR3 consists of 16 residues.

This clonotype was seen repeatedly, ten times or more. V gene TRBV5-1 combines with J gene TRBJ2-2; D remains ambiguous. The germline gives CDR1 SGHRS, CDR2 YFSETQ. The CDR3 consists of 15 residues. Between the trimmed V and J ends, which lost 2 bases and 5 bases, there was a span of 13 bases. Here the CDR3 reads CASSFEVVGTGELFF. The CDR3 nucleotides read TGCGCCAGCAGCTTCGAGGTAGTCGGAACCGGGGAGCTGTTTTTT.

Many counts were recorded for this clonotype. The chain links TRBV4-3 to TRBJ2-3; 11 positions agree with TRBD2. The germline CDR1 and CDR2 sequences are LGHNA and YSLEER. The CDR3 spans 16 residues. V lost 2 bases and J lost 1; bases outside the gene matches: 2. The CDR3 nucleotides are TGCGCCAGCAGCCAAAATAGCGGGGGGGGCACAGATACGCAGTATTTT. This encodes CASSQNSGGGTDTQYF.

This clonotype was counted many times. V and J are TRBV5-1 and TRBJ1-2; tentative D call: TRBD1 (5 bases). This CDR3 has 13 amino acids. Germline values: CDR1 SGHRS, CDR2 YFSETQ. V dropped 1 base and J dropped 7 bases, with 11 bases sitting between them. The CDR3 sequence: CASSLSPRVGYTF. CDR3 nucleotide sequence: TGCGCCAGCAGCTTGTCTCCCAGGGTTGGCTACACCTTC. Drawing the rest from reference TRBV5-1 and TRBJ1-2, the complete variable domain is KAGVTQTPRYLIKTRGQQVTLSCSPISGHRSVSWYQQTPGQGLQFLFEYFSETQRNKGNFPGRFSGRQFSNSRSEMNVSTLELGDSALYLCASSLSPRVGYTFGSGTRLTVV.

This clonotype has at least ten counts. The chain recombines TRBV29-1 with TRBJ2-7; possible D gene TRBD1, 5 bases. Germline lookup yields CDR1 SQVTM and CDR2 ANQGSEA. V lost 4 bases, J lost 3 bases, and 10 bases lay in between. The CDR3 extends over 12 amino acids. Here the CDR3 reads CSVVLQGYEQYF. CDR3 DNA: TGCAGCGTTGTTTTGCAGGGCTACGAGCAGTACTTC.

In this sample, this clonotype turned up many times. CDR3: CSVVIQGAGYGYTF. DNA of the CDR3: TGCAGCGTTGTAATACAGGGGGCTGGGTATGGCTACACCTTC. The chain has TRBV29-1 and TRBJ1-2; 9 bases fit TRBD1. The V gene's germline CDR1 is SQVTM and CDR2 ANQGSEA. This CDR3 has 14 amino acids. Germline trimming cut 4 bases from V and 5 bases from J; bases unmatched to any gene: 8.

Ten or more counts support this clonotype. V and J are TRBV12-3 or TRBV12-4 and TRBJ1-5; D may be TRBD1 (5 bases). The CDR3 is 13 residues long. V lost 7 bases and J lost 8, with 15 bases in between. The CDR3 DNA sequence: TGTGCCAGCACCGAGGGGTCAATCAAGCCCCAGCATTTT. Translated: CASTEGSIKPQHF.

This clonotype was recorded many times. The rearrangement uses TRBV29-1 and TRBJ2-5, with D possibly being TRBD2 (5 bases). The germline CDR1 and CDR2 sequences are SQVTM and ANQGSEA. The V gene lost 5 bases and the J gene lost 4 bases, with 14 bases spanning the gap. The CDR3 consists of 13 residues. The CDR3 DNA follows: TGCAGCGTTAGTACCCCGGCGGGAGAGACCCAGTACTTC. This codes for CSVSTPAGETQYF.

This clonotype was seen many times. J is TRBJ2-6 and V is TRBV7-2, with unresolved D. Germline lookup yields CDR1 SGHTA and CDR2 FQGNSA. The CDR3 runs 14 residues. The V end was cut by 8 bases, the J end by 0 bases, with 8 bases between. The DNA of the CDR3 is TGTGCCAGCTCGCGGAACTCTGGGGCCAACGTCCTGACTTTC. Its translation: CASSRNSGANVLTF.

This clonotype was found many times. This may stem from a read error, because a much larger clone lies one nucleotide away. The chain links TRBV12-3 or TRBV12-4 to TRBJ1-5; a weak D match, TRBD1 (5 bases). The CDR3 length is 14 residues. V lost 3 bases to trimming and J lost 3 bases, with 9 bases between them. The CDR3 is CASSLGRDNQPQHF. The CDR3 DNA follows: TGTGCCAGCAGTTTGGGACGGGACAATCAGCCCCAGCATTTT.